These 5 T cell receptor beta chains share one sample of origin, sequenced in a study of a mutant IDH1 vaccine in newly diagnosed glioma. Clones were sequenced by immunoSEQ multiplex PCR, and TCRdb holds only the in-frame ones, with some missing. The data hold about 51,000 clones, with around four fifths observed a single time. Time point given: week 5, during vaccination. Every vaccine dose comprised 300 ug of mutant IDH1 20-mer peptide plus topical imiquimod. These receptors' antigens are unknown. Sample: PBMCs, taken from a glioma patient whose treatment included an IDH1 peptide vaccine. The receptors derive from a woman in her 40s with glioma.

This chain uses TRBV6-1 with TRBJ1-1; 11 bases agree with TRBD1. After removal of 3 bases from V and 4 bases from J, the junction contained 4 bases not matched to a gene. The CDR3 extends over 15 amino acids. In germline, CDR1 is MNHNS, CDR2 SASEGT. In DNA form, the CDR3 reads TGTGCCAGCAGTGAGTGGGACAGGGGGGGCACTGAAGCTTTCTTT. Protein product: CASSEWDRGGTEAFF.

V usage is TRBV2 and J usage is TRBJ2-3; D is possibly TRBD2 (5 bases). From germline, CDR1 is SNHLY and CDR2 FYNNEI. CDR3 length equals 16 residues. The V gene lost 4 bases and the J gene lost 2 bases, with 16 bases spanning the gap. The CDR3 coding sequence is TGTGCCAGCAGTGTTGAGAGAGCGGCCTACACAGATACGCAGTATTTT. It encodes CASSVERAAYTDTQYF.

The chain uses TRBV6-6 and TRBJ2-2, with D possibly TRBD2 on 6 matching bases. Germline lookup yields CDR1 MNHNY and CDR2 SVGAGI (reference sequence). The CDR3 extends over 16 amino acids. The V and J ends lost 2 bases and 2 bases respectively, with 12 bases between them. The CDR3 here is CASSYARGTNTGELFF. CDR3 sequence (DNA): TGTGCCAGCAGTTACGCCCGCGGGACTAACACCGGGGAGCTGTTTTTT.

This clone was observed a handful of times. The CDR3 DNA follows: TGCAGCTTCCAGGGACGGAATGGCTACACCTTC. Translation gives CSFQGRNGYTF. This chain uses TRBV29-1 with TRBJ1-2; tentatively, D is TRBD1 (5 bases). Germline V gene sequence: CDR1 SQVTM, CDR2 ANQGSEA. The CDR3 extends over 11 amino acids. Trimming removed 8 bases from V and 6 bases from J, with 13 bases in between.

This chain links TRBV19 with TRBJ1-2; a weak D match, TRBD1 (6 bases). This CDR3 region has 13 residues. The V end was cut by 7 bases, the J end by 4 bases, with 13 bases between. Germline V lookup: CDR1 LNHDA, CDR2 SQIVND (reference sequence). CDR3 amino acids: CASKGDGIYGYTF. DNA for the CDR3: TGTGCCAGTAAGGGGGACGGAATCTATGGCTACACCTTC.